One and the same sample provided the 19 T cell receptor beta chains below, sequenced in a study of blood T cell repertoires in COVID-19. Profiled with immunoSEQ multiplex PCR; TCRdb holds only in-frame clones, not every one. The sample yields under 350,000 clones, 85% seen once. Input material: peripheral blood. These receptors were taken from a human donor in a cohort sampled during active COVID-19.

This chain joins TRBV5-1 and TRBJ2-3; a weak D match, TRBD1 (7 bases). Trimming cost V 6 bases and J 1 base, with 15 bases left between them. CDR1 and CDR2 (germline): SGHRS, YFSETQ. This CDR3 spans 15 amino acids. For the CDR3, the DNA is TGCGCCAGCACCGGGGGCGGGACAGGCACAGATACGCAGTATTTT. Amino acids: CASTGGGTGTDTQYF.

V is TRBV29-1 and J is TRBJ1-2, with D unclear. This CDR3 comprises 13 residues. The germline CDR1 and CDR2 sequences are SQVTM and ANQGSEA. V lost 3 bases and J 2 bases, leaving 10 bases between the germline ends. The CDR3 nucleotides are TGCAGCGTTGACCTCCCGGGGAACTATGGCTACACCTTC. As protein: CSVDLPGNYGYTF.

J is TRBJ2-2 and V is TRBV5-8; unclear D gene. Germline assignment: CDR1 SGHTS and CDR2 YDEGEE. V was clipped by 1 base and J by 10 bases, with 11 bases between them. The CDR3 has 13 residues. The CDR3 is CASSLFSTEELFF. CDR3 coding DNA: TGTGCCAGCAGCTTGTTCAGTACAGAGGAGCTGTTTTTT.

The V gene is TRBV18, the J gene TRBJ2-7, with TRBD2 matching over 9 bases. CDR1 and CDR2 from the germline V gene are KGHSH and LQKENI. The CDR3 has 14 residues. With 5 bases clipped from V and 3 bases from J, the junction kept 5 bases outside the gene matches. The chain's CDR3 is CASSIAGEGYEQYF. In nucleotides, the CDR3 is TGTGCCAGCTCAATAGCGGGAGAGGGCTACGAGCAGTACTTC.

The V gene is TRBV18, the J gene TRBJ2-7; D perhaps matches TRBD2 (5 bases). The CDR3 runs to 14 residues. Germline lookup yields CDR1 KGHSH and CDR2 LQKENI. Between the trimmed V and J ends, which lost 5 bases and 0 bases, there was a span of 11 bases. CDR3 residues: CASSVDSTSYEQYF. DNA of the CDR3: TGTGCCAGCTCAGTGGACTCGACCTCCTACGAGCAGTACTTC.

The rearrangement links TRBV3-1 (or the pseudogene TRBV3-2) to TRBJ2-3, with a tentative D call TRBD2 (6 bases). Trimming left V 1 base short and J 0 bases short, with 11 bases between. The V gene's germline CDR1 is LGHDT and CDR2 YNNKEL (reference sequence). The length of the CDR3 is 16 residues. CDR3 region: CASSQVWGTSTDTQYF. The CDR3 nucleotides are TGTGCCAGCAGCCAAGTCTGGGGGACTAGCACAGATACGCAGTATTTT.

This clone was seen just once. This rearrangement joins TRBV4-1 to TRBJ2-7; 9 bases are a match to TRBD2. V gave up 1 base and J gave up 2 bases; unmatched junction bases: 3. This CDR3 has 15 residues. The germline gives CDR1 MGHRA, CDR2 YSYEKL. In DNA, the CDR3 is TGCGCCAGCAGCCAAGGTAGCGGGAGAACCTACGAGCAGTACTTC. Its translation: CASSQGSGRTYEQYF.

The chain recombines TRBV28 with TRBJ1-3; TRBD1 matches 7 bases. Germline V CDR1 and CDR2: MDHEN, SYDVKM. The ends lost 5 bases at V and 4 bases at J; junction bases unmatched: 8. The CDR3 spans 15 residues. Here the CDR3 DNA reads TGTGCCAGCAGTACTGTGGGCAGGGGGGGAAACACCATATATTTT. It translates to CASSTVGRGGNTIYF.

This clone was seen once. CDR3 in amino acids: CASSESKPYNEQFF. The CDR3 nucleotides are TGTGCCAGCAGCGAGAGCAAGCCATACAATGAGCAGTTCTTC. The V call is TRBV7-9, the J call TRBJ2-1; the D is unclear. CDR3 size: 14 residues. Germline CDR1 is SEHNR and CDR2 is FQNEAQ (reference sequence). The V gene lost 5 bases and the J gene lost 4 bases, with 12 bases spanning the gap.

A few counts support this clone. J is TRBJ1-5 and V is TRBV28; D remains unclear. The germline V gene encodes CDR1 MDHEN and CDR2 SYDVKM. V lost 7 bases, J lost 5 bases, and 9 bases lay in between. The CDR3 spans 12 residues. Written as DNA, the CDR3 is TGTGCCAGCACCAGAGGGTATCAGCCCCAGCATTTT. Its translation is CASTRGYQPQHF.

This chain uses TRBV30 with TRBJ2-3; TRBD2 matches 12 bases. Trimming at V came to 3 bases and at J to 0 bases, leaving 13 bases not matched to a gene. The CDR3 sequence is 19 residues long. Per germline, CDR1 GTSNPN and CDR2 SVGIG (reference sequence). The CDR3 sequence: CAWSLSRTSGKLSTDTQYF. CDR3 in DNA: TGTGCCTGGAGCCTTTCCCGGACTAGCGGGAAACTTAGCACAGATACGCAGTATTTT.

The V and J genes are TRBV6-5 and TRBJ2-7, with D tentatively TRBD1 (5 bases). Germline V gene data show CDR1 as MNHEY and CDR2 as SVGAGI. This CDR3 is built from 13 residues. V lost 4 bases, J lost 4 bases, and 11 bases lay in between. The CDR3 bases are TGTGCCAGCAGTTGGGGCAGGGAATACGAGCAGTACTTC. Translated: CASSWGREYEQYF.

The chain is built from TRBV29-1 and TRBJ2-3; 7 bases are shared with TRBD2. This CDR3 is built from 14 residues. CDR1 and CDR2 (germline): SQVTM, ANQGSEA. The trim removed 5 bases at V and 4 bases at J, leaving 9 bases unmatched. The CDR3, as DNA: TGCAGCGTTTCCGGAGCGGGAACCTCAGATACGCAGTATTTT. As protein: CSVSGAGTSDTQYF.

The chain joins TRBV6-2 or TRBV6-3 to TRBJ2-3, with 10 nucleotides matching TRBD2. V dropped 6 bases and J dropped 3; count of bases not matched to a gene: 6. Looked up from germline, CDR1 is MNHEY and CDR2 is SVGEGT. This CDR3 contains 15 residues. The CDR3 reads CASSHPSGRTDTQYF. In DNA, the CDR3 is TGTGCCAGCAGCCACCCTAGCGGGAGAACAGATACGCAGTATTTT.

The rearrangement joins TRBV6-6 to TRBJ2-3; 7 nucleotides agree with TRBD2. CDR3 length equals 13 residues. The ends lost 8 bases at V and 6 bases at J; junction bases unmatched: 8. Germline values: CDR1 MNHNY, CDR2 SVGAGI (reference sequence). Here the CDR3 reads CASLGRGGDTQYF. For the CDR3, the DNA is TGTGCCAGCTTGGGGAGGGGTGGGGATACGCAGTATTTT.

This chain joins TRBV27 and TRBJ2-7, with 7 bases identical to TRBD1. This CDR3 has 15 amino acids. Germline V gives CDR1 MNHEY, CDR2 SMNVEV (reference sequence). J lost 6 bases, V lost 1 base, and 9 bases had no gene match. The CDR3 region is CASSLFEGAWVEQYF. Here the CDR3 DNA reads TGTGCCAGCAGTTTATTTGAGGGGGCGTGGGTCGAGCAGTACTTC.

This sequence joins TRBV18 and TRBJ2-6; 7 bases fit TRBD1. The CDR3 extends over 19 amino acids. Germline lookup yields CDR1 KGHSH and CDR2 LQKENI. Unmatched junction bases numbered 11, after V lost 2 bases and J lost 1 base. The CDR3 coding sequence is TGTGCCAGCTCACCATTAGGGACAGCCAAACAATCTGGGGCCAACGTCCTGACTTTC. Protein sequence: CASSPLGTAKQSGANVLTF.

The chain carries TRBV24-1 and TRBJ2-1, with D possibly matching TRBD2 (6 bases). The germline CDR1 and CDR2 sequences are KGHDR and SFDVKD. Trimming stripped 5 bases from V and 6 bases from J, with 16 bases between. CDR3 length: 15 amino acids. CDR3 bases: TGTGCCACCAGTGCGTGGGCAGGGAGGATCAATGAGCAGTTCTTC. Protein product: CATSAWAGRINEQFF.

This chain uses TRBV28 with TRBJ2-3, with a tentative D call TRBD1 (5 bases). This CDR3 is 14 amino acids long. The V gene's germline CDR1 is MDHEN and CDR2 SYDVKM. The V and J ends lost 3 bases and 0 bases respectively, with 7 bases between them. As DNA, the CDR3 is TGTGCCAGCAGTTTTGCAGGGAGCACAGATACGCAGTATTTT. Translating it yields CASSFAGSTDTQYF.